The 20 T cell receptor beta chains in this list originate from one sample, sequenced in a study of T cells expressing NK-cell markers. From its re-call of the 5' RACE reads, TCRdb lists each CDR3 protein once, without DNA. In all, the sample yields about 540,000 distinct CDR3 sequences. Source material: blood T cells: a sorted CD56 or NKG2C T cell subset, CD4+ or CD8+ T cells, or bulk PBMC T cells (not recorded which). These receptor sequences come from a man aged 18 to 29 in good health.

This chain links TRBV30 with TRBJ2-3. This CDR3 comprises 15 residues. Germline-derived CDR1 and CDR2 are GTSNPN and SVGIG (reference sequence). The CDR3 reads CAWSEPWMGTDTQYF.

V is TRBV27 and J is TRBJ2-1; TCRdb picks TRBD2, but there is no DNA to check that call. Germline V gene sequence: CDR1 MNHEY, CDR2 SMNVEV (reference sequence). The CDR3 contains 15 residues. CDR3 protein: CASAKGGTSYNEQFF.

The V and J genes are TRBV7-6 and TRBJ2-1; TCRdb outputs TRBD1, but without DNA this stays unchecked. The CDR3 is made up of 13 amino acids. Per germline, CDR1 SGHVS and CDR2 FNYEAQ. CDR3 sequence: CASSLGVEIEQFF. Combining the CDR3 with reference TRBV7-6 and TRBJ2-1 gives the whole variable domain GAGVSQSPRYKVTKRGQDVALRCDPISGHVSLYWYRQALGQGPEFLTYFNYEAQQDKSGLPNDRFSAERPEGSISTLTIQRTEQRDSAMYRCASSLGVEIEQFFGPGTRLTVL.

The chain carries TRBV6-5 and TRBJ2-4; there is no DNA to check the TCRdb D call of TRBD1. Germline values: CDR1 MNHEY, CDR2 SVGAGI. This CDR3 has 18 amino acids. The CDR3 region is CASSYSGRGLGAKNIQYF.

V and J are TRBV6-5 and TRBJ1-2; TCRdb reports TRBD1, a call that lacks DNA to check it against. CDR3 size: 15 residues. Per the germline V gene, CDR1 is MNHEY and CDR2 is SVGAGI. The CDR3 reads CASSPGPNPNYGYTF.

V usage is TRBV20-1 and J usage is TRBJ2-5; TCRdb names TRBD2, which stays unverified in the absence of DNA. The V gene's germline CDR1 is DFQATT and CDR2 SNEGSKA (reference sequence). The CDR3 sequence is 16 residues long. CDR3 sequence reads: CSARILAGGYQETQYF.

The chain employs TRBV7-2 and TRBJ2-2; the D call from TCRdb, TRBD1, cannot be confirmed without DNA. The CDR3 contains 14 residues. The germline V gene has CDR1 SGHTA and CDR2 FQGNSA. This CDR3 is CASSLDRASGELFF.

The rearrangement uses TRBV12-3 or TRBV12-4 and TRBJ2-1; TCRdb outputs TRBD2, but without DNA this stays unchecked. The CDR3 loop spans 13 amino acids. CDR3 in amino acids: CASSSLLANEQFF.

The gene calls are TRBV7-2 and TRBJ1-4; TCRdb's D gene call, TRBD1, goes unchecked for lack of DNA. This CDR3 spans 16 amino acids. The germline V gene has CDR1 SGHTA and CDR2 FQGNSA. The CDR3 loop is CASSLAPWGQGEKLFF.

The gene calls are TRBV6-4 and TRBJ2-2. The CDR3 totals 16 residues. From germline, CDR1 is MRHNA and CDR2 SNTAGT. CDR3 in amino acids: CASSDRLAYDTGELFF.

The rearrangement links TRBV24-1 to TRBJ1-2; TCRdb names TRBD1, which stays unverified in the absence of DNA. CDR3 length equals 15 residues. Looked up from germline, CDR1 is KGHDR and CDR2 is SFDVKD. CDR3 amino acids: CATSDPGRTNYGYTF.

The V gene is TRBV24-1, the J gene TRBJ2-5. Germline CDR1 reads KGHDR; CDR2 reads SFDVKD. The CDR3 runs 13 residues. The CDR3 sequence: CATSDLNAETQYF.

V usage is TRBV29-1 and J usage is TRBJ2-1; TCRdb selects TRBD2, and the lack of DNA leaves this call unchecked. Looked up from germline, CDR1 is SQVTM and CDR2 is ANQGSEA. The CDR3 spans 14 residues. CDR3 sequence: CSAALAGAIVEQFF.

This chain links TRBV6-1 with TRBJ2-1; TCRdb's assignment of TRBD2 cannot be checked, as there is no DNA. CDR3 size: 15 residues. Germline V lookup: CDR1 MNHNS, CDR2 SASEGT. The CDR3 region is CASSAYLAGYNEQFF.

V is TRBV5-1 and J is TRBJ2-1; there is no DNA to check the TCRdb D call of TRBD1. CDR3 length: 13 residues. Germline-derived CDR1 and CDR2 are SGHRS and YFSETQ. The CDR3: CASSLDQGTKQFF.

V usage is TRBV4-1 and J usage is TRBJ2-3; the D call of TRBD2 rests on TCRdb alone, since no DNA is present to check it. The CDR3 length is 16 residues. Germline lookup yields CDR1 MGHRA and CDR2 YSYEKL. This chain's CDR3 is CASSQRTSGSTDTQYF.

The V call is TRBV20-1, the J call TRBJ2-1; as DNA is missing, the TRBD2 call by TCRdb cannot be tested. CDR1 DFQATT and CDR2 SNEGSKA come from the germline V gene (reference sequence). This CDR3 contains 17 residues. CDR3: CSARDSATSGRVDEQFF.

V and J are TRBV12-3 or TRBV12-4 and TRBJ1-6; TCRdb outputs TRBD1, but without DNA this stays unchecked. The CDR3 length is 16 residues. The CDR3: CASRTSGTGVVSPLHF.

This chain joins TRBV6-6 and TRBJ1-2. Germline-derived CDR1 and CDR2 are MNHNY and SVGAGI (reference sequence). The CDR3 has 13 amino acids. The CDR3 loop reads CASSYVGAYGYTF.

This rearrangement joins TRBV5-5 to TRBJ2-2; TCRdb's D call, TRBD1, is unchecked because there is no DNA. Germline lookup yields CDR1 SGHKS and CDR2 YYEKEE (reference sequence). The CDR3 runs 17 residues. The CDR3 is CASSLAISRRSTGELFF.